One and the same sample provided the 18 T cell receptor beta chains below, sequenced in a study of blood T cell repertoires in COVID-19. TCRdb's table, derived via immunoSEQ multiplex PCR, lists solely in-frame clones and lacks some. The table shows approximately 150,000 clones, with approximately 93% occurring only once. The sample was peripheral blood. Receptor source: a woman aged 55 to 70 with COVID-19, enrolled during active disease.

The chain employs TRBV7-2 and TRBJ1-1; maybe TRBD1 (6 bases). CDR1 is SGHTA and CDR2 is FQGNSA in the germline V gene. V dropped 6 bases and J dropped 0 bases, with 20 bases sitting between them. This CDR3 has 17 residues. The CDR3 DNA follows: TGTGCCAGCAGTCGGGCGCCAGGGACAATTATGAACACTGAAGCTTTCTTT. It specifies CASSRAPGTIMNTEAFF.

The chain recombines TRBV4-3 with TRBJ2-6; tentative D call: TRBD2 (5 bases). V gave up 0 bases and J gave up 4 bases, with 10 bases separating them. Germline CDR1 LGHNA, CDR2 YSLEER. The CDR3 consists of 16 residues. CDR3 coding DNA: TGCGCCAGCAGCCAAGATTTCCCGGGGGGGGCCAACGTCCTGACTTTC. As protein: CASSQDFPGGANVLTF.

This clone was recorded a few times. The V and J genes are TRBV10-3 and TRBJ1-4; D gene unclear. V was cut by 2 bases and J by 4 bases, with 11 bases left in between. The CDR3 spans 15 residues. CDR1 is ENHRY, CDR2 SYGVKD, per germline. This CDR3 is CAISEGGGDNEKLFF. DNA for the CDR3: TGTGCCATCAGTGAGGGAGGTGGGGATAATGAAAAACTGTTTTTT.

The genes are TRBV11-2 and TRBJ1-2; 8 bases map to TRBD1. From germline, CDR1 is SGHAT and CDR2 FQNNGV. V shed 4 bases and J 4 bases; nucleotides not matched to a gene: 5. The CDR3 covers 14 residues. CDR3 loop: CASSSAGGVYGYTF. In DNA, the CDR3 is TGTGCCAGCAGCTCTGCAGGGGGCGTCTATGGCTACACCTTC.

The CDR3 loop reads CASSSGTVTDTQYF. The CDR3 region has the DNA TGCGCCAGCAGCTCCGGGACTGTCACAGATACGCAGTATTTT. This chain uses TRBV5-1 with TRBJ2-3, with a tentative D call TRBD2 (6 bases). The CDR3 runs 14 residues. Looked up from germline, CDR1 is SGHRS and CDR2 is YFSETQ. Trimming removed 3 bases at V and 2 bases at J, with 10 bases between.

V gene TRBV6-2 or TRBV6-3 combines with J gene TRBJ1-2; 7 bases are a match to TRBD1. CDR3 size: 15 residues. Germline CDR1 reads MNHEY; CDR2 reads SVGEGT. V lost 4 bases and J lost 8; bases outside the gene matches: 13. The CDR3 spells CASSSFTGADGGYTF. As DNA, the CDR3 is TGTGCCAGCAGTTCTTTCACAGGGGCAGATGGGGGCTACACCTTC.

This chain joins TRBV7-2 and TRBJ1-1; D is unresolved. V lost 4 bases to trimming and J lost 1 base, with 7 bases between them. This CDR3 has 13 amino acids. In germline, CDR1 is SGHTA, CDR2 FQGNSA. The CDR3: CASSWRRNTEAFF. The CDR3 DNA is TGTGCCAGCAGCTGGAGACGGAACACTGAAGCTTTCTTT. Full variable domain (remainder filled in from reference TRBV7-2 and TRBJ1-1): GAGVSQSPSNKVTEKGKDVELRCDPISGHTALYWYRQSLGQGLEFLIYFQGNSAPDKSGLPSDRFSAERTGGSVSTLTIQRTQQEDSAVYLCASSWRRNTEAFFGQGTRLTVV.

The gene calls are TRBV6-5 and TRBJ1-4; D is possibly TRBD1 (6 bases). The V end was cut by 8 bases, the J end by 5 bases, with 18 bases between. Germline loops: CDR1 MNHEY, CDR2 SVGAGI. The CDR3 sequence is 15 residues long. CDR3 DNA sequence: TGTGCCAGCCCCGCCCCAGGACAGCGAAATGAAAAACTGTTTTTT. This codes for CASPAPGQRNEKLFF.

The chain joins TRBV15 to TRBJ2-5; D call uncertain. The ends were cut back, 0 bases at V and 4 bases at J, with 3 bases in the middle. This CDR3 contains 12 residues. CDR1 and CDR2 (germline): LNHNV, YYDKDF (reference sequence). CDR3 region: CATSRDRETQYF. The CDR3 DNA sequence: TGTGCCACCAGCAGAGATCGAGAGACCCAGTACTTC.

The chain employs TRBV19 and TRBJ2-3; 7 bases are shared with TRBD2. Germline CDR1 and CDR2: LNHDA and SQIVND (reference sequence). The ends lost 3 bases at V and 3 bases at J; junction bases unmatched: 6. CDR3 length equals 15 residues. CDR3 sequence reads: CASSMSSGATDTQYF. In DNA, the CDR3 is TGTGCCAGTAGTATGTCTAGCGGAGCAACAGATACGCAGTATTTT.

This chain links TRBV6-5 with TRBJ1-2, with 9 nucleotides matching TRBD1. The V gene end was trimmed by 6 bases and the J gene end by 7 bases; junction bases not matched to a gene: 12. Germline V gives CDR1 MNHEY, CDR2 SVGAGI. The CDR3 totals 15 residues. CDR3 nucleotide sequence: TGTGCCAGCAGGACAGACAGGGGGATCGTAAGTGGCTACACCTTC. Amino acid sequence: CASRTDRGIVSGYTF.

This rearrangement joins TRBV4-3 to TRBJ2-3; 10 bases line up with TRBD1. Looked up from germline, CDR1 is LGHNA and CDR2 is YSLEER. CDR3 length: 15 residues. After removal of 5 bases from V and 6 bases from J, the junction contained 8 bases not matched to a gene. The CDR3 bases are TGCGCCAGCAGCAGAACCCGACAGGGGGCGGATACGCAGTATTTT. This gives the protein CASSRTRQGADTQYF.

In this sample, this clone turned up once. The DNA of the CDR3 is TGTGCCTGGAGCTCAGGACAGGGGGGCAATCAGCCCCAGCATTTT. As protein: CAWSSGQGGNQPQHF. The chain couples TRBV30 to TRBJ1-5; TRBD1 matches 10 bases. V gave up 3 bases and J gave up 2 bases; unmatched junction bases: 4. This CDR3 spans 15 amino acids. The germline V gene has CDR1 GTSNPN and CDR2 SVGIG (reference sequence).

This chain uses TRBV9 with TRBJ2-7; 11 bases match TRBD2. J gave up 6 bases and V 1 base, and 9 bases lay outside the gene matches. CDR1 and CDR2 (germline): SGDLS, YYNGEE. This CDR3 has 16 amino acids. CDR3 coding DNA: TGTGCCAGCAGCGTACCACCGACTAGCGGGGTCCGCGAGCAGTACTTC. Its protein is CASSVPPTSGVREQYF.

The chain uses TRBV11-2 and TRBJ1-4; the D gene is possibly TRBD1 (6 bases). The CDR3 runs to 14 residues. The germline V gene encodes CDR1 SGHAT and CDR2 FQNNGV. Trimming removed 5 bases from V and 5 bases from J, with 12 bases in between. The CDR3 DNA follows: TGTGCCAGCAGCCTAACAGGGTACAATGAAAAACTGTTTTTT. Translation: CASSLTGYNEKLFF.

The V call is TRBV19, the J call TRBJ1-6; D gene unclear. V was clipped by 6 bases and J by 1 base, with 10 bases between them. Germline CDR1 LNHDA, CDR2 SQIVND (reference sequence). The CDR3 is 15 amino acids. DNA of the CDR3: TGTGCCAGTAGCTCAACTCGGTCCTATAATTCACCCCTCCACTTT. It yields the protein CASSSTRSYNSPLHF.

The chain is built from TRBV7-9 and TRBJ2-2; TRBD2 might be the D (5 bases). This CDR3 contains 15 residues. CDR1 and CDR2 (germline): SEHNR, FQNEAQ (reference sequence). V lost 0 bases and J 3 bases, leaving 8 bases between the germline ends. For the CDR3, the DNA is TGTGCCAGCAGCTTAGCGGGAGTTGACACCGGGGAGCTGTTTTTT. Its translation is CASSLAGVDTGELFF.

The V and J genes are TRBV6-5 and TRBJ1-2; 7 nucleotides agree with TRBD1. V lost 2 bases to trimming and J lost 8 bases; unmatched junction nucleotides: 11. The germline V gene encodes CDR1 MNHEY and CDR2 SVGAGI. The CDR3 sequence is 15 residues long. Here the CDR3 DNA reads TGTGCCAGCAGTTACGCCAAGACAGGGTTGGGGGGCTACACCTTC. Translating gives CASSYAKTGLGGYTF.